The clone carrying this TCR beta chain was found a few times. The data were taken from a study of identical twins. Trimming removed 4 bases from V and 6 bases from J; junction bases left unmatched: 7. The germline V gene has CDR1 MNHNS and CDR2 SASEGT. The CDR3 covers 14 residues. Each CDR3 protein is one row after TCRdb ran MiXCR on the 5' RACE reads. The sample has some 500,000 distinct CDR3 sequences, around 9.6% seen once. This sample was also put to use in a study of yellow fever vaccine responses in identical twins.

The chain carries TRBV6-1 and TRBJ2-5; 8 bases are shared with TRBD1. Sequenced material: PBMCs. This clonotype originated in a woman between 18 and 29 years old in good health. The CDR3 DNA follows: TGTGCCAGCAGTGCCGGGACAGGTCGTAAGACCCAGTACTTC. Its protein is CASSAGTGRKTQYF.